Described below is a single TCR beta chain sequence and its context. Its antigen is currently not known. The input lacks base qualities; no much larger clone sits a single base away. Relative to germline, V is 4 bases shorter and J is 5 bases shorter, with 21 bases between their ends. Measured from the cysteine to the phenylalanine, the CDR3 is 17 residues long. Just CDR3 DNA is preserved here, 51 bases in frame from base 1. CDR1 and CDR2 are read off the germline V gene as SGHVS and FQNEAQ. The data originate from a study of T cell responses to AZD1222 COVID-19 vaccine (dated by TCRdb to about 2021). About the investigation overall: AZD1222 recipients whose second dose came at about 4 weeks and those whose second dose came at about 12 weeks were combined into one group, since spike-specific TCR depth and breadth did not differ between the two schedules. Trial participants were enrolled by age into subgroups of 18-55, 56-69 and 70-plus years, and about 150, 27 and 61 TCR-sequenced participants, respectively, were included in these subgroups. TCR sequencing was performed for about 240 trial participants, of whom about 200 were given two doses of AZD1222 and around 25 were given two doses of MenACWY control vaccine.

The time point label, read with the paper, signifies: baseline before first vaccination. Samples from vaccinated people were obtained from the UK trials COV001 and COV002, which included a single-blind randomized controlled phase 2/3 trial of AZD1222 (ChAdOx1 nCoV-19) in healthy adults. Trial participant PBMC samples were collected at day 0 and day 28 after the second dose for TCRbeta chain sequencing. The CDR3 regions of human TCRbeta chains were subjected to immunosequencing. The original pipeline was this. TCRs in the repertoires were compared against a reference library of SARS-CoV-2-specific TCRs that had been generated with the MIRA antigen-specificity platform. Breadth was defined as the fraction of unique TCRs that were SARS-CoV-2-associated. Depth was defined as the fraction of total T cells that were SARS-CoV-2-associated. Using the MIRA data, each spike-specific TCR was assigned both to the spike region to which the TCR was reactive and to a CD4 or CD8 class. Log10-transformed breadth and depth values were compared by one-way ANOVA with Sidak's multiple comparisons tests. The immuneACCESS repertoire file appears here via TCRdb, limited to in-frame rearrangements. These files lack a portion of the clones; in checked studies, under half of the deficit traces to unresolved V genes, and the cause of the others is not known. The DNA was the basis for D and trimming; V, J and clone size are from that table. This sample comprises over 150,000 clones, 85% to 95% of them detected only once. The top ten constitute more than 9% of the sample.

The paper as a whole reports these results and caveats: Spike-specific TCR breadth and depth rose significantly after two AZD1222 doses compared with day 0 and with MenACWY recipients. Vaccine-associated CD4 TCRs spanned the whole spike protein, with dominant responses in regions 160-218 and 743-854. Because no day 14 peak-response samples were available, repertoires were characterized only after the peak T cell response. Participants were mostly white British and included more females than males, and it was suggested by the authors that clonal diversity may have been underestimated. Conclusions about previously exposed vaccinees were limited because only six or seven AZD1222 recipients were SARS-CoV-2 seropositive at baseline. Nearly half of unique spike-specific TCRs reportedly recognized epitopes outside regions mutated in the B.1.351 and B.1.1.7 variants. In the small 56-69-year group, the increase in depth fell short of significance, most likely because of low power.

The TCR originated in an adult in good health. This receptor chain uses TRBV7-8 and TRBJ2-4; the D call is possibly TRBD1 or TRBD2, each sharing 6 bases. This specimen consisted of peripheral blood, obtained on day 0 of AZD1222 vaccination. The sequenced DNA: TGTGCCAGCAGCTCACACCTATGGGGAAGGGGGGAAAACATTCAGTACTTC. This codes for CASSSHLWGRGENIQYF.